This T cell receptor (beta chain) is drawn from a study of T-cell reconstitution after alpha-beta-depleted transplantation in children. This sample's TCRbeta library carried unique molecular identifier barcodes. TCRdb analysed the PCR reads with MiXCR anew, one entry per CDR3 protein. The profile covers around 200,000 distinct CDR3 sequences, with approximately 19% appearing a single time and approximately 40% taken by the ten largest. This clonotype came up a few times. Its matching antigen is unknown. Whole-study results and caveats: A year had passed since transplant, and T-cell counts and diversity by then came mostly from newly produced T cells.

The sequence was obtained from a male patient aged 2-15 years who had a stem cell transplant for acute lymphoblastic leukemia, so the T cells may come from the graft donor. The sequenced sample was PBMCs, mostly from graft donor cells, obtained 360 days after TCRalphabeta/CD19-depleted stem cell transplant.

The CDR3 bases are TGTGCCAGCAGCCCTCCGGGACAGGGGTGGGATGAAAAACTGTTTTTT. It codes for CASSPPGQGWDEKLFF. This sequence joins TRBV21-1 and TRBJ1-4; the table assigns TRBD1, which was not confirmed against the DNA. TRBV21-1 has pseudogene status. CDR3 length equals 16 residues.